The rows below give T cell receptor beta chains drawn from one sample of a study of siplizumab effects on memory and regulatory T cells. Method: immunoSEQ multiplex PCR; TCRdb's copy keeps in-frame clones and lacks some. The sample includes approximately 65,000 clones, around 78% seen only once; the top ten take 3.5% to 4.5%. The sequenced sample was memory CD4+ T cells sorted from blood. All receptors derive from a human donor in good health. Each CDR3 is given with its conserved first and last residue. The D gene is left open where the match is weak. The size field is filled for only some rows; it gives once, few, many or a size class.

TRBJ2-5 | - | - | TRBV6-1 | CASRAVSGQETQYF | TGTGCCAGCCGAGCAGTTAGCGGCCAAGAGACCCAGTACTTC
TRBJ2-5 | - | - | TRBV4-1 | CASSQDPQLETQYF | TGCGCCAGCAGCCAAGACCCCCAGCTAGAGACCCAGTACTTC
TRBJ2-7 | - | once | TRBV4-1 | CASSHVRSGATYEQYF | TGCGCCAGCAGCCATGTCCGGTCAGGGGCGACCTACGAGCAGTACTTC
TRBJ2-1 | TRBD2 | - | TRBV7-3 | CASSLERESYNEQFF | TGTGCCAGCAGCTTAGAGCGGGAGTCCTACAATGAGCAGTTCTTC
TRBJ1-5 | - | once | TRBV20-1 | CSAGAGQPQHF | TGCAGTGCTGGAGCTGGGCAGCCCCAGCATTTT
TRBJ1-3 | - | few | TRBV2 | CASKTMGNTIYF | TGTGCCAGCAAGACCATGGGAAACACCATATATTTT
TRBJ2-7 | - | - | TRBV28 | CATNTGKYEQYF | TGTGCCACAAATACAGGGAAATACGAGCAGTACTTC
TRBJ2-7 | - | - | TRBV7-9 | CASSLSDEQYF | TGTGCCAGCAGCTTAAGCGACGAGCAGTACTTC
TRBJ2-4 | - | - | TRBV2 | CASSDEGLKNIQYF | TGTGCCAGCAGTGATGAGGGACTCAAAAACATTCAGTACTTC
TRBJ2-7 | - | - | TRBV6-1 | CASRDLWNEQYF | TGTGCCAGCAGGGACCTTTGGAACGAGCAGTACTTC
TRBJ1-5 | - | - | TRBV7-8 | CASSLWLRGAIGNQPQHF | TGTGCCAGCAGCTTATGGTTGAGAGGGGCGATCGGCAATCAGCCCCAGCATTTT
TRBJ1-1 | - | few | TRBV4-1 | CASSQDRLGHPNTEAFF | TGCGCCAGCAGCCAAGATCGACTGGGGCATCCGAACACTGAAGCTTTCTTT
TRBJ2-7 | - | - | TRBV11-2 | CASSLGPEQYF | TGTGCCAGCAGCTTAGGTCCCGAGCAGTACTTC
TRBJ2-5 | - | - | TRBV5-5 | CASSPDETQYF | TGTGCCAGCAGCCCGGATGAGACCCAGTACTTC
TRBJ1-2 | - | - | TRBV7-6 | CASSRGGTFGGYTF | TGTGCCAGCAGCCGGGGCGGAACTTTCGGCGGCTACACCTTC
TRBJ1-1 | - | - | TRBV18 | CASSLNPGNSEAFF | TGTGCCAGCTCACTAAATCCCGGGAACTCTGAAGCTTTCTTT
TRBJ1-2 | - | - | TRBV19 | CASEPGRSNYGYTF | TGTGCCAGCGAACCAGGGAGATCTAACTATGGCTACACCTTC
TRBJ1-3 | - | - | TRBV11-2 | CASSLNRGEGAIYF | TGTGCCAGCAGCTTAAATCGCGGGGAAGGAGCCATATATTTT
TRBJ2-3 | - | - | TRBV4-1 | CASSRRQGGADTQYF | TGCGCCAGCAGCCGCCGACAGGGAGGCGCAGATACGCAGTATTTT
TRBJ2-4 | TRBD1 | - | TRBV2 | CASSYRGELAKNIQYF | TGTGCCAGCAGTTACAGGGGCGAACTAGCCAAAAACATTCAGTACTTC
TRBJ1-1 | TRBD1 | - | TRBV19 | CASSLLGQGNTEAFF | TGTGCCAGTAGCCTTTTAGGACAGGGTAACACTGAAGCTTTCTTT
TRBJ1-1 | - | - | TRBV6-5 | CASSQVRGAYTEAFF | TGTGCCAGCAGTCAGGTCAGGGGAGCTTACACTGAAGCTTTCTTT
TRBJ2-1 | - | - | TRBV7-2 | CASSLTRGEQFF | TGTGCCAGCAGCTTGACCAGGGGTGAGCAGTTCTTC
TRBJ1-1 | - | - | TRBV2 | CASNEYSEAFF | TGTGCCAGCAATGAATACAGTGAAGCTTTCTTT
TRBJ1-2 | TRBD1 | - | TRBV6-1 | CASSESTTGIYGYTF | TGTGCCAGCAGTGAATCAACGACAGGGATCTATGGCTACACCTTC
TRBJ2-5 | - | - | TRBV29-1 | CSDHGVWETQYF | TGCAGCGACCATGGGGTTTGGGAGACCCAGTACTTC
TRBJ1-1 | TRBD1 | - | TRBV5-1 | CASSAGTGGLNTEAFF | TGCGCCAGCAGCGCCGGGACAGGGGGGCTGAACACTGAAGCTTTCTTT
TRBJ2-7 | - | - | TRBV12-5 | CASGLVSGVDYEQYF | TGTGCTAGTGGTTTGGTATCGGGGGTGGACTACGAGCAGTACTTC